Sequencing of this T cell receptor (beta chain) was carried out in a study of OX40 agonist ivuxolimab in advanced cancers. Whole-study context: Intravenous ivuxolimab was administered to patients every 2 weeks at 0.01 to 10 mg/kg. The eligibility criteria allowed prior anti-PD-1, anti-PD-L1 or anti-CTLA-4 therapy, and 40% had some.

CDR1 and CDR2 from the germline V gene are SGHTA and FQGNSA. The ends were cut back, 4 bases at V and 7 bases at J, with 11 bases in the middle. The CDR3 runs to 13 residues. On this clone: The target antigen is unknown.

General study results and limits: There was clonal expansion of CD4+ and CD8+ blood T cells by week 6 at 0.1 to 3.0 mg/kg. Averaging showed that CD8+ T cells had more expanded clones than CD4+ did.

TCRdb keeps only in-frame clones here, not all; method: immunoSEQ multiplex PCR. The table has 80,000 or so clones, approximately 85% seen once. The origin of this receptor is an adult with an advanced solid tumor such as melanoma, head and neck, liver or kidney cancer. The V call is TRBV7-2, the J call TRBJ1-5, with D perhaps matching TRBD1 (5 bases). The sample was CD4+ or CD8+ T cells sorted from blood, taken in a trial of the OX40 agonist ivuxolimab. In DNA form, the CDR3 reads TGTGCCAGCAGCTCCAGGGTCGGGCAGCCCCAGCATTTT. Its protein is CASSSRVGQPQHF. Variable domain in full (rest from reference TRBV7-2 and TRBJ1-5): GAGVSQSPSNKVTEKGKDVELRCDPISGHTALYWYRQSLGQGLEFLIYFQGNSAPDKSGLPSDRFSAERTGGSVSTLTIQRTQQEDSAVYLCASSSRVGQPQHFGDGTRLSIL.